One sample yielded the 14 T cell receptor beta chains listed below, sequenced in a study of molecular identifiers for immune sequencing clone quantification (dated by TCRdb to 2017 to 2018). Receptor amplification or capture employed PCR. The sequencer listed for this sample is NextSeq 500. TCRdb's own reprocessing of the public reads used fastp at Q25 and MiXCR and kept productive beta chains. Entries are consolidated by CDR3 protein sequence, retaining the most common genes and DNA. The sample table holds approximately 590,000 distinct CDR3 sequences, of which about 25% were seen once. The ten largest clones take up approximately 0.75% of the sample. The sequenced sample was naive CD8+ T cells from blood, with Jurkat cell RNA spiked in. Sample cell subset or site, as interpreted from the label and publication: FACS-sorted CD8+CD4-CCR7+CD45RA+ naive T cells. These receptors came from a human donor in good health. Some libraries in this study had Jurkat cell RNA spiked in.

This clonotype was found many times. CDR3 region: CASSRGADRVTDTQYF. The CDR3 nucleotides read TGTGCCAGCAGTAGAGGGGCGGACAGGGTGACAGATACGCAGTATTTT. The rearrangement links TRBV28 to TRBJ2-3, with 8 positions matching TRBD1. Germline V gene lookup returns CDR1 MDHEN and CDR2 SYDVKM. Trimming cost V 5 bases and J 3 bases; bases outside gene matches: 10. This CDR3 is built from 16 residues. The entire variable domain, with the rest obtained from reference TRBV28 and TRBJ2-3, is as follows: DVKVTQSSRYLVKRTGEKVFLECVQDMDHENMFWYRQDPGLGLRLIYFSYDVKMKEKGDIPEGYSVSREKKERFSLILESASTNQTSMYLCASSRGADRVTDTQYFGPGTRLTVL.

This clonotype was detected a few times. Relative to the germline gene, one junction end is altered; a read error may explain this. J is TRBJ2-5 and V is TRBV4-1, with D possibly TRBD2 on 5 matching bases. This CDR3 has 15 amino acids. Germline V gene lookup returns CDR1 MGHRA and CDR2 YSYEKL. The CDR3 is CARSQDEGSMETQYF. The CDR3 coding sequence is TGCGCCAGAAGCCAAGACGAGGGTAGTATGGAGACCCAGTACTTC.

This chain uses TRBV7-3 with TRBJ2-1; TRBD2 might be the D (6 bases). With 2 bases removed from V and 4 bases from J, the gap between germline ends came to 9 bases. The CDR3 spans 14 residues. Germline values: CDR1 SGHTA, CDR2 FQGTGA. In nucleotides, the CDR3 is TGTGCCAGCAGCTTAGACGGGAGTTACAATGAGCAGTTCTTC. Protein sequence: CASSLDGSYNEQFF.

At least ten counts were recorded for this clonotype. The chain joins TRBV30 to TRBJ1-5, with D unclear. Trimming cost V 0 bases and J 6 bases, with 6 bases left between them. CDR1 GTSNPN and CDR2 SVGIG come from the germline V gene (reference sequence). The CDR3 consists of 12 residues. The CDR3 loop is CAWSVFGQPQHF. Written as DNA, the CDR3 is TGTGCCTGGAGTGTATTCGGTCAGCCCCAGCATTTT.

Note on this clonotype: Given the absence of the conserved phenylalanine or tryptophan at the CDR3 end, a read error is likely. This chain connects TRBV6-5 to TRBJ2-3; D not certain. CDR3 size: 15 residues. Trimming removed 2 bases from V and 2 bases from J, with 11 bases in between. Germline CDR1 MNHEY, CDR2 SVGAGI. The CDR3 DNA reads TGTGCCAGCAGTTACGGACCGGTACACACAGATACGCAGTATTCT. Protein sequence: CASSYGPVHTDTQYS.

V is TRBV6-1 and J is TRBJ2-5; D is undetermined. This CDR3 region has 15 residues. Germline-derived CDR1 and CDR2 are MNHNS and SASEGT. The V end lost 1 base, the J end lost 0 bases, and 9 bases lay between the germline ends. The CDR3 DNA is TGTGCCAGCAGTGAAGGACACATGTACCAAGAGACCCAGTACTTC. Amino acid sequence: CASSEGHMYQETQYF.

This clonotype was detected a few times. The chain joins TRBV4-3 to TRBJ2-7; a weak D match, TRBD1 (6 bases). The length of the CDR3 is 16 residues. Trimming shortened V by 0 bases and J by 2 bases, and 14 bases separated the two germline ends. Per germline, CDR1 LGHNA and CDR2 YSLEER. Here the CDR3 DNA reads TGCGCCAGCAGCCAAGAGCTGGACAGCAGGGCCTACGAGCAGTACTTC. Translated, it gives CASSQELDSRAYEQYF.

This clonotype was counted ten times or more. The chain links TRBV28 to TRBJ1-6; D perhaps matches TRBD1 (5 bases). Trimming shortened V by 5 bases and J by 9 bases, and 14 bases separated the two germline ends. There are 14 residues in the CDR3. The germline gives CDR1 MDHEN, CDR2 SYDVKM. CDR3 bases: TGTGCCAGCAGTCCCGGGACCTCGGGTTCACCCCTCCACTTT. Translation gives CASSPGTSGSPLHF.

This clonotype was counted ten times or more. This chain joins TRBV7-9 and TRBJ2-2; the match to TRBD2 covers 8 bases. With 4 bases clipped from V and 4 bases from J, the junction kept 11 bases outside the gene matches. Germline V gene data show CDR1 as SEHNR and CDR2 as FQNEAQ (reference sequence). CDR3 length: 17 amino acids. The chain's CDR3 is CASSSFTAGVTTGELFF. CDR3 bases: TGTGCCAGCAGCTCATTCACAGCGGGGGTGACCACCGGGGAGCTGTTTTTT. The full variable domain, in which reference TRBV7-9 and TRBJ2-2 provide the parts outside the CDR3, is DTGVSQNPRHKITKRGQNVTFRCDPISEHNRLYWYRQTLGQGPEFLTYFQNEAQLEKSRLLSDRFSAERPKGSFSTLEIQRTEQGDSAMYLCASSSFTAGVTTGELFFGEGSRLTVL.

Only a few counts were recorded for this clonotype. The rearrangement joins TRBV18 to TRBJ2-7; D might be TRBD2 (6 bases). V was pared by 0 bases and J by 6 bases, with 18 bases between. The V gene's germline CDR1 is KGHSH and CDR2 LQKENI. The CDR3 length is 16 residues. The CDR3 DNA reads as TGTGCCAGCTCACCACCGGGACCCGGGGGATCGGGCGAGCAGTACTTC. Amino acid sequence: CASSPPGPGGSGEQYF.

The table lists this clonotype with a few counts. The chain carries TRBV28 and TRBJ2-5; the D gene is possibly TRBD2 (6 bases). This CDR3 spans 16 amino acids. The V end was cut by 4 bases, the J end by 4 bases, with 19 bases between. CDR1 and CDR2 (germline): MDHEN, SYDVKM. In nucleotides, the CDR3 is TGTGCCAGCAGTTCGTCTTTTTCCTTGGAGGGAGAGACCCAGTACTTC. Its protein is CASSSSFSLEGETQYF. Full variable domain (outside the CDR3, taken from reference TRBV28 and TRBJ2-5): DVKVTQSSRYLVKRTGEKVFLECVQDMDHENMFWYRQDPGLGLRLIYFSYDVKMKEKGDIPEGYSVSREKKERFSLILESASTNQTSMYLCASSSSFSLEGETQYFGPGTRLLVL.

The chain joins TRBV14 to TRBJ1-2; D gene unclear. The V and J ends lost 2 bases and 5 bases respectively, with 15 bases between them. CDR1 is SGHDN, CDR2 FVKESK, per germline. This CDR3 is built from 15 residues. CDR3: CASSQKNKEAYGYTF. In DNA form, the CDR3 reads TGTGCCAGCAGCCAAAAGAACAAGGAAGCATATGGCTACACCTTC.

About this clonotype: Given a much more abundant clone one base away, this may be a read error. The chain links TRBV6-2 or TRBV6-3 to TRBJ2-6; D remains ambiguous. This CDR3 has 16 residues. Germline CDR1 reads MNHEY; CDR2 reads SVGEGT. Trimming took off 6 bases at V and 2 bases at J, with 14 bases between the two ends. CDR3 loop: CASSPVYTPGANVLTF. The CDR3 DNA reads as TGTGCCAGCAGCCCGGTGTACACCCCTGGGGCCAACGTCCTGACTTTC.

For the CDR3, the DNA is TGCGCCAGCAGCCAAGCGACAGGGGCTGAAGCTTTCTTT. Protein sequence: CASSQATGAEAFF. V usage is TRBV4-3 and J usage is TRBJ1-1; 8 bases map to TRBD1. This CDR3 region has 13 residues. J lost 6 bases, V lost 1 base, and 1 base had no gene match. Germline loops: CDR1 LGHNA, CDR2 YSLEER.